Below, 25 T cell receptor beta chains from the same sample are listed, as sequenced in a study of a mutant IDH1 vaccine in newly diagnosed glioma. Antigens of these TCRs are unknown. As to time point: week 23, last vaccination. What each vaccine dose contained was 300 ug of mutant IDH1 20-mer peptide, accompanied by topical imiquimod. The protocol was immunoSEQ multiplex PCR, while the TCRdb copy is restricted to in-frame clones and leaves out a portion. The sample gives approximately 66,000 clones, under 90% of which show up once; 13% is in the top ten. The sample was PBMCs, taken from a glioma patient whose treatment included an IDH1 peptide vaccine. These receptors were obtained from a man aged 18 to 29 with glioma.

The rearrangement joins TRBV18 to TRBJ1-5; 9 positions agree with TRBD1. The CDR3 has 14 amino acids. Germline CDR1 and CDR2: KGHSH and LQKENI. V dropped 5 bases and J dropped 3; count of bases not matched to a gene: 2. CDR3: CASSRQGDNQPQHF. DNA of the CDR3: TGTGCCAGCTCAAGACAGGGGGACAATCAGCCCCAGCATTTT.

The table lists this clone with a count of one. V is TRBV2 and J is TRBJ2-4; tentative D call: TRBD1 (5 bases). CDR3 length: 16 amino acids. V lost 7 bases, J lost 0 bases, and 16 bases lay in between. Germline-derived CDR1 and CDR2 are SNHLY and FYNNEI. Written as DNA, the CDR3 is TGTGCCAGCACCTACGGCAAGGGGTCAGCCAAAAACATTCAGTACTTC. Translated: CASTYGKGSAKNIQYF. The variable domain in full, completed from reference TRBV2 and TRBJ2-4, reads EPEVTQTPSHQVTQMGQEVILRCVPISNHLYFYWYRQILGQKVEFLVSFYNNEISEKSEIFDDQFSVERPDGSNFTLKIRSTKLEDSAMYFCASTYGKGSAKNIQYFGAGTRLSVL.

The chain combines TRBV4-1 with TRBJ1-3, with a weak D call TRBD1 (6 bases). Germline V gene sequence: CDR1 MGHRA, CDR2 YSYEKL. The germline V and J ends were trimmed by 4 bases and 0 bases, with 22 bases remaining between them. This CDR3 region has 19 residues. The CDR3 region has the DNA TGCGCCAGCAGCCCCCCCTTACAGGGATCGCCCTTCTCTGGAAACACCATATATTTT. Translating it yields CASSPPLQGSPFSGNTIYF.

V gene TRBV7-6 combines with J gene TRBJ2-7, with 11 bases aligning to TRBD1. The CDR3 loop spans 17 amino acids. Unmatched junction bases numbered 12, after V lost 5 bases and J lost 3 bases. The germline CDR1 and CDR2 sequences are SGHVS and FNYEAQ. The CDR3 DNA is TGTGCCAGCAGCCCGACCACCTCCGGGACAGGGGGCTACGAGCAGTACTTC. Translation: CASSPTTSGTGGYEQYF.

The rearrangement links TRBV5-5 to TRBJ1-2, with a tentative D call TRBD1 (5 bases). Germline loops: CDR1 SGHKS, CDR2 YYEKEE (reference sequence). This CDR3 has 12 residues. Trimming shortened V by 0 bases and J by 6 bases, and 6 bases separated the two germline ends. The CDR3 DNA sequence: TGTGCCAGCAGCTTGGCCAGGGATGGCTACACCTTC. Residues: CASSLARDGYTF.

CDR3 loop: CASSSRGGGANVLTF. The CDR3 coding sequence is TGTGCCAGCAGCTCAAGGGGCGGCGGGGCCAACGTCCTGACTTTC. The chain combines TRBV7-2 with TRBJ2-6, with a weak D call TRBD1 (5 bases). There are 15 residues in the CDR3. Germline V gene sequence: CDR1 SGHTA, CDR2 FQGNSA. The V end lost 4 bases, the J end lost 4 bases, and 11 bases lay between the germline ends.

The V call is TRBV7-2, the J call TRBJ2-2; D is undetermined. From germline, CDR1 is SGHTA and CDR2 FQGNSA. The V gene lost 3 bases and the J gene lost 4 bases, with 3 bases spanning the gap. This CDR3 has 12 residues. This CDR3 reads CASSFTTGELFF. CDR3 in DNA: TGTGCCAGCAGCTTCACCACCGGGGAGCTGTTTTTT.

The chain has TRBV9 and TRBJ2-5, with D possibly TRBD1 on 6 matching bases. Per germline, CDR1 SGDLS and CDR2 YYNGEE. This CDR3 comprises 14 residues. Trimming cost V 4 bases and J 8 bases, with 18 bases left between them. The CDR3 is CASSLRTGQGTQYF. The CDR3, as DNA: TGTGCCAGCAGCCTCCGGACGGGACAAGGTACCCAGTACTTC.

The chain is built from TRBV9 and TRBJ2-1; TRBD1 matches 7 bases. There are 16 residues in the CDR3. The germline CDR1 and CDR2 sequences are SGDLS and YYNGEE. J was trimmed by 0 bases and V by 2 bases; bases with no gene match: 5. CDR3 in amino acids: CASSVLQGLSYNEQFF. Written as DNA, the CDR3 is TGTGCCAGCAGCGTCCTACAGGGGCTCTCCTACAATGAGCAGTTCTTC.

The V gene is TRBV30, the J gene TRBJ1-5; D unresolved. The CDR3 is made up of 13 amino acids. With 2 bases removed from V and 3 bases from J, the gap between germline ends came to 8 bases. The V gene's germline CDR1 is GTSNPN and CDR2 SVGIG (reference sequence). The CDR3 DNA sequence: TGTGCCTGGAGTTACGGAGCCAATCAGCCCCAGCATTTT. This encodes CAWSYGANQPQHF.

A few counts support this clone. The genes are TRBV29-1 and TRBJ2-1; no clear D gene. CDR3 length: 15 residues. Trimming shortened V by 3 bases and J by 4 bases, and 16 bases separated the two germline ends. The germline V gene encodes CDR1 SQVTM and CDR2 ANQGSEA. The CDR3 is CSVEAESADYNEQFF. The DNA for the CDR3 is TGCAGCGTTGAGGCAGAGTCTGCGGATTACAATGAGCAGTTCTTC.

The rearrangement joins TRBV7-2 to TRBJ2-1; tentative D call: TRBD2 (5 bases). Per germline, CDR1 SGHTA and CDR2 FQGNSA. V gave up 1 base and J gave up 8 bases, with 9 bases separating them. The CDR3 is made up of 13 amino acids. The CDR3 spells CASSLGGRDEQFF. The CDR3 DNA is TGTGCCAGCAGCTTAGGAGGGAGAGATGAGCAGTTCTTC.

The gene calls are TRBV5-5 and TRBJ2-7; D ambiguous. V lost 3 bases, J lost 0 bases, and 10 bases lay in between. From germline, CDR1 is SGHKS and CDR2 YYEKEE (reference sequence). This CDR3 comprises 14 residues. CDR3 region: CASSYTSFSYEQYF. The CDR3 coding sequence is TGTGCCAGCAGCTATACAAGCTTCTCCTACGAGCAGTACTTC.

This sequence joins TRBV2 and TRBJ2-5; D is unresolved. Germline-derived CDR1 and CDR2 are SNHLY and FYNNEI. CDR3 length: 10 amino acids. Trimming pared 8 bases from V and 4 bases from J, leaving 5 bases between. CDR3 sequence reads: CASASETQYF. The CDR3 nucleotides read TGTGCCAGCGCGTCAGAGACCCAGTACTTC.

The V call is TRBV15, the J call TRBJ1-2; D is ambiguous. V shed 3 bases and J shed 1 base, with 21 bases lying between them. The CDR3 spans 18 residues. In germline, CDR1 is LNHNV, CDR2 YYDKDF (reference sequence). CDR3 sequence (DNA): TGTGCCACCAGCAGGAGTCCAGACGTGACAACGAGTAACTATGGCTACACCTTC. Its translation: CATSRSPDVTTSNYGYTF. Looking up the rest from reference TRBV15 and TRBJ1-2 gives the full variable domain: DAMVIQNPRYQVTQFGKPVTLSCSQTLNHNVMYWYQQKSSQAPKLLFHYYDKDFNNEADTPDNFQSRRPNTSFCFLDIRSPGLGDTAMYLCATSRSPDVTTSNYGYTFGSGTRLTVV.

This clone was observed once. V gene TRBV20-1 combines with J gene TRBJ2-1; tentatively, D is TRBD2 (6 bases). Germline V gene data show CDR1 as DFQATT and CDR2 as SNEGSKA (reference sequence). With 6 bases removed from V and 7 bases from J, the gap between germline ends came to 10 bases. The CDR3 length is 11 residues. The CDR3, as DNA: TGCAGTGCGATCGGGAGTAATGAGCAGTTCTTC. It codes for CSAIGSNEQFF.

This chain links TRBV5-8 with TRBJ2-1, with no clear D. V dropped 0 bases and J dropped 4 bases, with 2 bases sitting between them. Per germline, CDR1 SGHTS and CDR2 YDEGEE. The CDR3 consists of 12 residues. CDR3 bases: TGTGCCAGCAGCTTGGTGTACAATGAGCAGTTCTTC. This translates into CASSLVYNEQFF.

The chain employs TRBV2 and TRBJ1-1; no clear D gene. CDR1 is SNHLY and CDR2 is FYNNEI in the germline V gene. V was trimmed by 3 bases and J by 6 bases, leaving 11 bases between them. The CDR3 has 13 residues. The CDR3: CASSDLGIAEAFF. The CDR3 coding sequence is TGTGCCAGCAGTGATTTAGGGATTGCTGAAGCTTTCTTT.

The chain combines TRBV4-3 with TRBJ1-2; TRBD1 matches 7 bases. Germline V lookup: CDR1 LGHNA, CDR2 YSLEER. The CDR3 contains 14 residues. J was trimmed by 4 bases and V by 1 base; bases with no gene match: 3. Here the CDR3 reads CASSQGGQRYGYTF. CDR3 coding DNA: TGCGCCAGCAGCCAAGGGGGACAGCGCTATGGCTACACCTTC.

This chain joins TRBV30 and TRBJ2-7; no definite D call. Germline V CDR1 and CDR2: GTSNPN, SVGIG (reference sequence). There are 14 residues in the CDR3. The ends were cut back, 0 bases at V and 2 bases at J, with 11 bases in the middle. The CDR3 protein is CAWSVLRTPYEQYF. The CDR3 bases are TGTGCCTGGAGTGTACTGAGGACCCCCTACGAGCAGTACTTC.

V is TRBV5-4 and J is TRBJ1-2; 7 bases are a match to TRBD1. V shed 0 bases and J 2 bases; nucleotides not matched to a gene: 4. The CDR3 extends over 15 amino acids. Per germline, CDR1 SGHNT and CDR2 YYREEE (reference sequence). CDR3 DNA: TGTGCCAGCAGCTTGGAACCGGGACAGAACTATGGCTACACCTTC. Translated: CASSLEPGQNYGYTF.

The chain joins TRBV7-9 to TRBJ2-1; D may be TRBD1 (6 bases). The CDR3 runs 17 residues. V was clipped by 5 bases and J by 7 bases, with 24 bases between them. From germline, CDR1 is SEHNR and CDR2 FQNEAQ (reference sequence). The CDR3 nucleotides are TGTGCCAGCAGCCCGTGGAACAGGGAAAAGGGTTGGAATGAGCAGTTCTTC. Amino acids: CASSPWNREKGWNEQFF. Drawing the rest from reference TRBV7-9 and TRBJ2-1, the complete variable domain is DTGVSQNPRHKITKRGQNVTFRCDPISEHNRLYWYRQTLGQGPEFLTYFQNEAQLEKSRLLSDRFSAERPKGSFSTLEIQRTEQGDSAMYLCASSPWNREKGWNEQFFGPGTRLTVL.

The chain combines TRBV4-3 with TRBJ2-5; D uncertain. Germline CDR1 and CDR2: LGHNA and YSLEER. V lost 2 bases and J 3 bases, leaving 7 bases between the germline ends. The CDR3 covers 13 residues. The CDR3 bases are TGCGCCAGCAGCCAATCAATAGAAGAGACCCAGTACTTC. It is translated as CASSQSIEETQYF.

The chain couples TRBV4-1 to TRBJ2-6; D not certain. Germline assignment: CDR1 MGHRA and CDR2 YSYEKL. This CDR3 contains 17 residues. V was cut by 4 bases and J by 0 bases, with 13 bases left in between. The DNA of the CDR3 is TGCGCCAGCAGCCCAAGACCCCAGAGCTCTGGGGCCAACGTCCTGACTTTC. Translation: CASSPRPQSSGANVLTF.

V and J are TRBV29-1 and TRBJ2-5; TRBD2 aligns across 7 bases. Germline CDR1 SQVTM, CDR2 ANQGSEA. CDR3 length: 14 amino acids. Trimming cost V 2 bases and J 4 bases; bases outside gene matches: 7. The CDR3 here is CSVETGGRGETQYF. The CDR3 DNA sequence: TGCAGCGTTGAAACGGGCGGGAGAGGAGAGACCCAGTACTTC.